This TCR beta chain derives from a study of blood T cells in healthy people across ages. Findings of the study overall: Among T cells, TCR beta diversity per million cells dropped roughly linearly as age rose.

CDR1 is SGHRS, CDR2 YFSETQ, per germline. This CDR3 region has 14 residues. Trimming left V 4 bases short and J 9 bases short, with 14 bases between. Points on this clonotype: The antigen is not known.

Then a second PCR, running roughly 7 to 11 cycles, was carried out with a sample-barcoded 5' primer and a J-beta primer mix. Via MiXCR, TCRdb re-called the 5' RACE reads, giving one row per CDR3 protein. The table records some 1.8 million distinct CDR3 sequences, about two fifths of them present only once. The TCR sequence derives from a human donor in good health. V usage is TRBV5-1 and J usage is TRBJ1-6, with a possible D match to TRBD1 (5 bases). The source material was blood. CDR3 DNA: TGCGCCAGCAGCATTACGGACGGGGGTTCACCCCTCCACTTT. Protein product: CASSITDGGSPLHF.